The T cell receptor (beta chain) described here comes from a study of T cell responses to AZD1222 COVID-19 vaccine. Study-wide points: Spike-specific TCR breadth and depth rose after two AZD1222 doses.

As for this clone: Its target is unknown.

Produced via immunoSEQ multiplex PCR; TCRdb's table is partial and in-frame only. The top ten hold 9% to 13% of the sample, which has about 82,000 clones, over 75% seen once. Germline loops: CDR1 ENHRY, CDR2 SYGVKD. The CDR3 has 13 residues. V was cut by 6 bases and J by 6 bases, with 13 bases left in between. This TCR was recovered from an adult who received the AZD1222 COVID-19 vaccine. The specimen comprised peripheral blood, sampled 28 days after the second AZD1222 dose. The chain uses TRBV10-3 and TRBJ2-3; D is unclear. CDR3: CAISHPPVDTQYF. CDR3 bases: TGTGCCATCAGCCACCCCCCGGTGGATACGCAGTATTTT.